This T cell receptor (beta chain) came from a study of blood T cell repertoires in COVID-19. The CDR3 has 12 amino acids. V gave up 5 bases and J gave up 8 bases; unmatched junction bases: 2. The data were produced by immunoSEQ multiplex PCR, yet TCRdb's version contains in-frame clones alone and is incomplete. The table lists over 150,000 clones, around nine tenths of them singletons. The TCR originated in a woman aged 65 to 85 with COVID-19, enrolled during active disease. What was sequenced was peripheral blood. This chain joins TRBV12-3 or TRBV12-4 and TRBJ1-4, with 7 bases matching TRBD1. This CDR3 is CASSPGGEKLFF. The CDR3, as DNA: TGTGCCAGCAGTCCAGGGGGGGAAAAACTGTTTTTT.